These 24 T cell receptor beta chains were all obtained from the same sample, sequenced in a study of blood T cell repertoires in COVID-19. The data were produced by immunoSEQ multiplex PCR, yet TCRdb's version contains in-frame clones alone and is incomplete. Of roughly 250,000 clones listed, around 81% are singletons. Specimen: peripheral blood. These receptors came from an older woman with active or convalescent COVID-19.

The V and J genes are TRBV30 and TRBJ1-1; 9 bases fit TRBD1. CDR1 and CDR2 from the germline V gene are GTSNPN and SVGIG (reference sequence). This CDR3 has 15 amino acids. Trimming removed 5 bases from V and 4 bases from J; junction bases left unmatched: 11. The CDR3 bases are TGTGCCTGGGGGGTTCCGGGACAGGGACCCACTGAAGCTTTCTTT. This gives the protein CAWGVPGQGPTEAFF.

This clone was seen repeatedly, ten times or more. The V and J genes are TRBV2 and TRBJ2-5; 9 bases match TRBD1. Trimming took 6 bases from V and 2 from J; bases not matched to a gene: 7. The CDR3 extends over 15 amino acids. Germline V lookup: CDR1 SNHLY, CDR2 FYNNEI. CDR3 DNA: TGTGCCAGCAGGCCGGACAGGGGCTTACAAGAGACCCAGTACTTC. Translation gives CASRPDRGLQETQYF.

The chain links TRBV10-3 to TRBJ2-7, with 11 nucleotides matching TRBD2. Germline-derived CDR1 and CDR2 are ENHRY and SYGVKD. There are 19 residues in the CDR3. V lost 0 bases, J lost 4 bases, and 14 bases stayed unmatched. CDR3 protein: CAISESKVWSSGREYEQYF. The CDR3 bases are TGTGCCATCAGTGAGTCGAAGGTGTGGAGTAGCGGGAGGGAGTACGAGCAGTACTTC.

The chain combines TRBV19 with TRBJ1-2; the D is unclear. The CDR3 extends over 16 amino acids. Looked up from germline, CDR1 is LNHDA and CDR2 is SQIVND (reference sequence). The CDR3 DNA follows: TGTGCAACTAAGTATAGACTAGGGCTATTGAACTATGGCTACACCTTC. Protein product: CATKYRLGLLNYGYTF.

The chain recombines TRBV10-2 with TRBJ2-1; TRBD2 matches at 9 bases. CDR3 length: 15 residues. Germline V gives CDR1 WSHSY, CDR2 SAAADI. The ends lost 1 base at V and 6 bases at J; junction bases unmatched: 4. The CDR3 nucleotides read TGCGCCAGCAGTGAGTGGGCGGGGGGGCTCAATGAGCAGTTCTTC. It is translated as CASSEWAGGLNEQFF.

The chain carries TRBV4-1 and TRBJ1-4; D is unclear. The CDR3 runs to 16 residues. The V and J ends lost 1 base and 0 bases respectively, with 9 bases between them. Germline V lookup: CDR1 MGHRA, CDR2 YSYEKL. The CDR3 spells CASSQAQVATNEKLFF. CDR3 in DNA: TGCGCCAGCAGCCAAGCACAAGTTGCAACTAATGAAAAACTGTTTTTT.

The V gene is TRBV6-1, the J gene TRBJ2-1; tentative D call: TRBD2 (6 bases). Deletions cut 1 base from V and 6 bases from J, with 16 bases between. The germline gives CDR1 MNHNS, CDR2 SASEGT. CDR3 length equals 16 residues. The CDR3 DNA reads TGTGCCAGCAGTGAAGTTAGCGGAAGGAGGGGCAATGAGCAGTTCTTC. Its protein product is CASSEVSGRRGNEQFF.

CDR3 amino acids: CASSVGQGAGELFF. CDR3 sequence (DNA): TGTGCCAGTAGTGTGGGACAGGGGGCCGGGGAGCTGTTTTTT. V and J are TRBV19 and TRBJ2-2, with TRBD1 identical over 11 bases. There are 14 residues in the CDR3. The V segment lost 5 bases and the J segment 6 bases; nucleotides outside the gene matches: 2. Germline V gene sequence: CDR1 LNHDA, CDR2 SQIVND (reference sequence).

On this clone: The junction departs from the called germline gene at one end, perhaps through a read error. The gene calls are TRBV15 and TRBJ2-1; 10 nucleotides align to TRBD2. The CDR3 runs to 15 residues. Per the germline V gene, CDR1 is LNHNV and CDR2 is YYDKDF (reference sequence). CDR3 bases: TGTGCCACCAGCAGAGATCTAGCGGGGGACCTCGCGCCAATCTTC. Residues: CATSRDLAGDLAPIF.

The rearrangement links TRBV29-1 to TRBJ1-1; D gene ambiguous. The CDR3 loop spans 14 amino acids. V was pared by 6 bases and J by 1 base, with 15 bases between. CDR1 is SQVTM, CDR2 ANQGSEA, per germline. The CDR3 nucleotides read TGCAGCGTAGCACAGCAAACCTGGAACACTGAAGCTTTCTTT. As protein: CSVAQQTWNTEAFF.

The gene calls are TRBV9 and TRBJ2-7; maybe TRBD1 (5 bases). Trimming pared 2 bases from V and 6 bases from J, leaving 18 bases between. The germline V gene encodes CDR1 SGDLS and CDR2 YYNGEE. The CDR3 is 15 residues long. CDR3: CASSVGWGRPGEQYF. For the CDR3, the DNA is TGTGCCAGCAGCGTCGGTTGGGGCAGGCCGGGCGAGCAGTACTTC.

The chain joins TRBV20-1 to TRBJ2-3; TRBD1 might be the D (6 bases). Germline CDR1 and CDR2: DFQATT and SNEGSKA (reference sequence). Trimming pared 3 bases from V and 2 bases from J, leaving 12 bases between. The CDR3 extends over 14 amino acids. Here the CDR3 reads CSASQTGYTDTQYF. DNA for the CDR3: TGCAGTGCTAGTCAAACAGGGTACACAGATACGCAGTATTTT.

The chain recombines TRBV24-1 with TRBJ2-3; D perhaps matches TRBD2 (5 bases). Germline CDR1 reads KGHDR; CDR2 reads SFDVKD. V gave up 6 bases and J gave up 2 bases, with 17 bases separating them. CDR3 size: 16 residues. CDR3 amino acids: CATSKRLAGDTDTQYF. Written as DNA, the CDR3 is TGTGCCACCAGTAAAAGGCTAGCTGGAGACACAGATACGCAGTATTTT.

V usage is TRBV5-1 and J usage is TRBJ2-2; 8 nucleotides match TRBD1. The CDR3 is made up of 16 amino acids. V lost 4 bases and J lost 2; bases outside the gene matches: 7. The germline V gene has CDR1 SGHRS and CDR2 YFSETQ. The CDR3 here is CASSGGTGVNTGELFF. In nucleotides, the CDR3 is TGCGCCAGCAGCGGGGGGACAGGAGTCAACACCGGGGAGCTGTTTTTT. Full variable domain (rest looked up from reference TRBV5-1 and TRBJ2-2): KAGVTQTPRYLIKTRGQQVTLSCSPISGHRSVSWYQQTPGQGLQFLFEYFSETQRNKGNFPGRFSGRQFSNSRSEMNVSTLELGDSALYLCASSGGTGVNTGELFFGEGSRLTVL.

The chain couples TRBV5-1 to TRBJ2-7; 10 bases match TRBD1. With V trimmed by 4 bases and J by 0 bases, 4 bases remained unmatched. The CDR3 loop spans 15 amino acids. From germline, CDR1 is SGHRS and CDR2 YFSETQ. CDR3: CASSPGQGDSYEQYF. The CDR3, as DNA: TGCGCCAGCAGCCCAGGACAGGGGGACTCCTACGAGCAGTACTTC.

This chain's CDR3 is CATSGAGGTDTQYF. The CDR3 DNA reads TGTGCCACCAGCGGGGCGGGAGGTACAGATACGCAGTATTTT. The gene calls are TRBV24-1 and TRBJ2-3; 8 positions match TRBD2. Losses at the gene ends were 7 bases for V and 3 bases for J; bases not matched to a gene: 5. Germline CDR1 is KGHDR and CDR2 is SFDVKD. This CDR3 has 14 amino acids.

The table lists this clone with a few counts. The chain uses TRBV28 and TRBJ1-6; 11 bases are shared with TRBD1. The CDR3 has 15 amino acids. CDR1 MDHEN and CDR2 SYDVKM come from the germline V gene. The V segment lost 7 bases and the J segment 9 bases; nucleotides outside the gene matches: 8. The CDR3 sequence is CASKQLDRGPSPLHF. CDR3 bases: TGTGCCAGCAAACAGCTGGACAGGGGGCCTTCACCCCTCCACTTT.

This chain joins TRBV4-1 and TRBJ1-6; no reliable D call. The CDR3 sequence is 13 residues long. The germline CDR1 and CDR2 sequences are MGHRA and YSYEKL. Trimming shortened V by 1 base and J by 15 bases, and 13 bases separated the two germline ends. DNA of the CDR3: TGCGCCAGCAGCCAAGTAACCGGCGAGGTCCTCCACTTT. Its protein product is CASSQVTGEVLHF.

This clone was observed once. The CDR3 loop is CARSYRGNEQFF. The CDR3 nucleotides are TGTGCCAGAAGCTACAGGGGGAATGAGCAGTTCTTC. This sequence joins TRBV7-5 and TRBJ2-1; the D segment call TRBD1 is taken from the table without a DNA check. TRBV7-5 is described as a pseudogene. The CDR3 covers 12 residues.

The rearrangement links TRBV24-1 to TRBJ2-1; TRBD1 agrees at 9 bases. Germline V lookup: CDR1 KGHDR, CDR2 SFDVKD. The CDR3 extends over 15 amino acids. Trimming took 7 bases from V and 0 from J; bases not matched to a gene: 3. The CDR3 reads CATSAGQGSYNEQFF. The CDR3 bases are TGTGCCACCAGCGCGGGACAGGGCTCCTACAATGAGCAGTTCTTC.

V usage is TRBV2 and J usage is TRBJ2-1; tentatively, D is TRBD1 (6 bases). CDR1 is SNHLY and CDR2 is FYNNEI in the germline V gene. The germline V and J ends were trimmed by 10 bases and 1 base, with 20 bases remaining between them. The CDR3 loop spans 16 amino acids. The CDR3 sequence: CATTGHPRGSYNEQFF. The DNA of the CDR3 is TGTGCCACCACGGGACACCCGAGGGGGTCCTACAATGAGCAGTTCTTC.

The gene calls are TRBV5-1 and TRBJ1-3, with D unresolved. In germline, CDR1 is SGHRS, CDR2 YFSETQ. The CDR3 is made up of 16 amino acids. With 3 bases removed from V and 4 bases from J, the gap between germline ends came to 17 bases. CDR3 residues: CASSSGGSSRGNTIYF. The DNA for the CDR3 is TGCGCCAGCAGCTCCGGAGGGTCCTCGCGCGGAAACACCATATATTTT.

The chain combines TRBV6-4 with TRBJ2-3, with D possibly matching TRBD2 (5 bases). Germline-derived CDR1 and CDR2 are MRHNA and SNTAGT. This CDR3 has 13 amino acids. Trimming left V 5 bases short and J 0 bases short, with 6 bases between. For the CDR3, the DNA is TGTGCCAGCAGTTGGACTAGCACAGATACGCAGTATTTT. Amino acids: CASSWTSTDTQYF.

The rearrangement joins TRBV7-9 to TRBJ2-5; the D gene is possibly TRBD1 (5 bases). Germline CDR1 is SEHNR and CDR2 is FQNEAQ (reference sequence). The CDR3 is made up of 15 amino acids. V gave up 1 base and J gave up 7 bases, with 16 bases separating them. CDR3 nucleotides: TGTGCCAGCAGCTTAGACAGGCGGCTTTCGGGGACCCAGTACTTC. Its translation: CASSLDRRLSGTQYF. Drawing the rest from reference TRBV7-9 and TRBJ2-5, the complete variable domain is DTGVSQNPRHKITKRGQNVTFRCDPISEHNRLYWYRQTLGQGPEFLTYFQNEAQLEKSRLLSDRFSAERPKGSFSTLEIQRTEQGDSAMYLCASSLDRRLSGTQYFGPGTRLLVL.